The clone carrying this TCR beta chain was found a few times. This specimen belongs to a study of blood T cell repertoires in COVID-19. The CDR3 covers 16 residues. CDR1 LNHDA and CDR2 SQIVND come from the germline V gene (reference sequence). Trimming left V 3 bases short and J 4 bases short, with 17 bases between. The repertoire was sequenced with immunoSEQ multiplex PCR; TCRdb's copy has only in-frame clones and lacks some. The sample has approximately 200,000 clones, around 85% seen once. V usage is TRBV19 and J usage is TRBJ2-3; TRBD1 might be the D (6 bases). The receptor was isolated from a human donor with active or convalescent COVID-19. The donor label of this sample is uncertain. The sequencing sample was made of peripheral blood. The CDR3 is CASSISRQGWADTQYF. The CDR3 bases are TGTGCCAGTAGTATCTCGCGGCAGGGGTGGGCAGATACGCAGTATTTT.